Reported below is one T cell receptor (beta chain). Its antigen is not identified. The sample comes from a study of cytomegalovirus exposure and HLA in healthy donors. Trimming cost V 1 base and J 5 bases, with 14 bases left between them. The CDR3 spans 15 residues. From germline, CDR1 is SNHLY and CDR2 FYNNEI. Assay: immunoSEQ multiplex PCR; the TCRdb copy retains only in-frame clones and omits some. The data show approximately 130,000 clones, 70% to 90% seen once. Study findings and constraints: The study listed around 150 cytomegalovirus-associated TCR beta chains. Researchers reported that a few CMV-associated chains were confirmed in vitro as CMV antigen-specific. The classifier reportedly diagnosed cytomegalovirus status with high specificity and sensitivity.

Sequencing was carried out using PBMCs. The chain is built from TRBV2 and TRBJ2-5, with D possibly matching TRBD2 (5 bases). The receptor's source is a woman aged 30 to 39 in good health and CMV-seronegative. This CDR3 is CASSEGNGLAETQYF. The CDR3 coding sequence is TGTGCCAGCAGTGAAGGAAACGGTCTAGCTGAGACCCAGTACTTC.